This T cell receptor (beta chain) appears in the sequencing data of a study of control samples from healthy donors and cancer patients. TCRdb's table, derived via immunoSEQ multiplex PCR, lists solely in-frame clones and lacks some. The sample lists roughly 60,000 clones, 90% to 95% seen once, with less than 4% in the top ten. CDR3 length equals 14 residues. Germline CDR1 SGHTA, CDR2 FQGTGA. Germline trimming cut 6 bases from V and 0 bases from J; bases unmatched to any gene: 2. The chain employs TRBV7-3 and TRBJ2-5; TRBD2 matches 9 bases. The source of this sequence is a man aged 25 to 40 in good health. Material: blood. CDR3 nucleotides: TGTGCCAGCAGTCCTAGCGGGGACCAAGAGACCCAGTACTTC. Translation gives CASSPSGDQETQYF.